The next 30 T cell receptor beta chains were all read from a single sample in a study of blood T cells in healthy people across ages. For the second PCR, which ran for 7 to 11 cycles, a sample-barcoded 5' primer and a J-beta primer mix were used. TCRdb called the 5' RACE reads again in MiXCR, with one record for every CDR3 protein. The sample records under 800,000 distinct CDR3 sequences, around a fifth being singletons. Sequencing was performed on blood. The receptor source for this set is a man between 70 and 80 years old in good health.

V and J are TRBV7-2 and TRBJ2-5; a weak D match, TRBD2 (6 bases). Per germline, CDR1 SGHTA and CDR2 FQGNSA. V was trimmed by 1 base and J by 9 bases, leaving 9 bases between them. There are 12 residues in the CDR3. The CDR3 bases are TGTGCCAGCAGCTTAGACACGGGAGCCCAGTACTTC. This gives the protein CASSLDTGAQYF. Together with reference TRBV7-2 and TRBJ2-5, the CDR3 gives the full variable domain: GAGVSQSPSNKVTEKGKDVELRCDPISGHTALYWYRQSLGQGLEFLIYFQGNSAPDKSGLPSDRFSAERTGGSVSTLTIQRTQQEDSAVYLCASSLDTGAQYFGPGTRLLVL.

With respect to this clonotype: This sequence may be a read error, since a much larger clone differs from it by one base. The chain employs TRBV7-8 and TRBJ2-7; 10 bases match TRBD2. Germline lookup yields CDR1 SGHVS and CDR2 FQNEAQ. The CDR3 is 15 amino acids. CDR3 nucleotide sequence: TGTGTCAGCAGTCAGACTAGCGGGTCAACCTACGAGCAGTACTTC. It is translated as CVSSQTSGSTYEQYF.

This chain links TRBV27 with TRBJ2-5, with D possibly being TRBD1 (6 bases). TRBJ2-7 explains the end of the DNA better; the J call may be wrong. The length of the CDR3 is 13 residues. Germline CDR1 is MNHEY and CDR2 is SMNVEV (reference sequence). In DNA form, the CDR3 reads TGTGCCAGCAGTCAGCACACAGGGATCGAGCAGTACTTC. This encodes CASSQHTGIEQYF.

This clonotype was detected only a few times. The J gene is TRBJ1-2, the V gene TRBV5-5; 7 nucleotides align to TRBD1. Germline V gives CDR1 SGHKS, CDR2 YYEKEE (reference sequence). The junction had 7 bases not matched to a gene; V was cut back by 0 bases and J by 8 bases. This CDR3 spans 14 amino acids. CDR3 protein: CASSLVQTGKGYTF. The CDR3 nucleotides are TGTGCCAGCAGCTTGGTCCAGACAGGGAAGGGCTACACCTTC.

The chain combines TRBV9 with TRBJ2-1, with 7 bases matching TRBD1. CDR1 is SGDLS, CDR2 YYNGEE, per germline. The CDR3 spans 14 residues. Trimming removed 4 bases from V and 2 bases from J; junction bases left unmatched: 3. CDR3 loop: CASSSGQAYNEQFF. The CDR3 bases are TGTGCCAGCAGCAGTGGACAGGCCTACAATGAGCAGTTCTTC.

This clonotype occurred a few times. This sequence joins TRBV2 and TRBJ2-7; weak D call: TRBD2 (6 bases). The V end lost 5 bases, the J end lost 0 bases, and 14 bases lay between the germline ends. In germline, CDR1 is SNHLY, CDR2 FYNNEI. This CDR3 spans 15 amino acids. In DNA form, the CDR3 reads TGTGCCAGCAGTCAACACCCCGGGGGCTCCTACGAGCAGTACTTC. Translation: CASSQHPGGSYEQYF.

This clonotype was picked up a small number of times. This chain links TRBV7-2 with TRBJ2-3; D unclear. V gave up 1 base and J gave up 0 bases, with 8 bases separating them. The CDR3 consists of 15 residues. Germline assignment: CDR1 SGHTA and CDR2 FQGNSA. CDR3 nucleotides: TGTGCCAGCAGCTTAGGGCTCGGGAGCACAGATACGCAGTATTTT. This codes for CASSLGLGSTDTQYF.

This clonotype came up a few times. Germline is not matched at one junction end, which may reflect a read error. This rearrangement joins TRBV7-3 to TRBJ2-5; TRBD2 matches at 13 bases. Germline-derived CDR1 and CDR2 are SGHTA and FQGTGA. This CDR3 has 15 amino acids. The CDR3 is CASSPGLAGEDRKFF. CDR3 bases: TGTGCCAGCAGCCCTGGACTAGCGGGAGAAGATCGGAAGTTCTTC. The whole variable domain, remainder taken from reference TRBV7-3 and TRBJ2-5, is GAGVSQTPSNKVTEKGKYVELRCDPISGHTALYWYRQSLGQGPEFLIYFQGTGAADDSGLPNDRFFAVRPEGSVSTLKIQRTERGDSAVYLCASSPGLAGEDRKFFGPGTRLLVL.

The CDR3 DNA sequence: TGTGCCACCAGTATCGGCAGGGGGACGTCCTACGAGCAGTACTTC. Amino acids: CATSIGRGTSYEQYF. The J gene is TRBJ2-7, the V gene TRBV15; 7 bases fit TRBD1. Germline loops: CDR1 LNHNV, CDR2 YYDKDF (reference sequence). The CDR3 consists of 15 residues. V lost 6 bases, J lost 1 base, and 9 bases stayed unmatched.

The chain joins TRBV5-1 to TRBJ2-3; no clear D gene. The CDR3 covers 14 residues. Germline loops: CDR1 SGHRS, CDR2 YFSETQ. The V and J ends lost 6 bases and 0 bases respectively, with 11 bases between them. This CDR3 is CASMSDPSTDTQYF. The DNA for the CDR3 is TGCGCCAGCATGAGCGATCCTAGCACAGATACGCAGTATTTT.

This clonotype showed up many times. The genes are TRBV28 and TRBJ2-7; the match to TRBD2 covers 9 bases. After removal of 6 bases from V and 7 bases from J, the junction contained 13 bases not matched to a gene. The CDR3 sequence is 15 residues long. CDR1 MDHEN and CDR2 SYDVKM come from the germline V gene. The CDR3: CASRGALAGSFEQYF. The CDR3 nucleotides are TGTGCCAGCAGGGGGGCCCTAGCGGGGTCCTTTGAGCAGTACTTC.

The chain combines TRBV6-5 with TRBJ1-2, with D possibly TRBD1 on 5 matching bases. V lost 10 bases, J lost 5 bases, and 23 bases lay in between. The CDR3 is 15 residues long. Germline V gene sequence: CDR1 MNHEY, CDR2 SVGAGI. CDR3 sequence reads: CATRGRATRGYGYTF. The CDR3 DNA reads TGTGCCACGCGGGGCAGGGCAACTCGTGGATATGGCTACACCTTC.

The chain has TRBV25-1 and TRBJ2-5, with 9 bases identical to TRBD2. In germline, CDR1 is MGHDK, CDR2 SYGVNS. The CDR3 consists of 15 residues. Trimming cost V 9 bases and J 4 bases; bases outside gene matches: 12. The CDR3 reads CASRSGRSIGETQYF. CDR3 coding DNA: TGTGCCAGTCGTAGCGGGAGAAGTATAGGAGAGACCCAGTACTTC.

For this clonotype: This sequence may be a read error, since a much larger clone differs from it by one base. The chain joins TRBV21-1 to TRBJ1-4. TRBV21-1 is marked as a pseudogene. The CDR3 runs to 10 residues. The CDR3 loop reads CAAATEKLFF. CDR3 DNA sequence: TGTGCCGCCGCGACCGAAAAACTGTTTTTT.

This clonotype has a single count. CDR3 sequence: CASSPEDWVDEQFF. The CDR3 DNA is TGCGCCAGCAGCCCGGAAGACTGGGTTGATGAGCAGTTCTTC. The chain recombines TRBV5-1 with TRBJ2-1; no firm D call. V was clipped by 4 bases and J by 8 bases, with 16 bases between them. This CDR3 spans 14 amino acids. CDR1 and CDR2 from the germline V gene are SGHRS and YFSETQ.

The genes are TRBV9 and TRBJ1-6; maybe TRBD1 (5 bases). The germline gives CDR1 SGDLS, CDR2 YYNGEE. The CDR3 consists of 15 residues. With 7 bases removed from V and 0 bases from J, the gap between germline ends came to 11 bases. CDR3 DNA: TGTGCCAGCCAGGACACCAGCTCCTATAATTCACCCCTCCACTTT. Its translation is CASQDTSSYNSPLHF.

V and J are TRBV29-1 and TRBJ1-1; weak D call: TRBD1 (6 bases). From germline, CDR1 is SQVTM and CDR2 ANQGSEA. Between the trimmed V and J ends, which lost 4 bases and 7 bases, there was a span of 13 bases. The CDR3 length is 12 residues. The CDR3 nucleotides read TGCAGCGTTGGACGGGGGGACATTGAAGCTTTCTTT. This encodes CSVGRGDIEAFF.

Notes on this clonotype: One end of the junction fails to match germline, which may point to a read error. The CDR3 nucleotides read TGTGCCAGCAGTTTAGACGGGACAGCTAATGAAAAACTGTCTTTT. It encodes CASSLDGTANEKLSF. The J gene is TRBJ1-4, the V gene TRBV12-3 or TRBV12-4, with 7 bases lining up with TRBD1. This CDR3 has 15 amino acids.

The chain has TRBV20-1 and TRBJ2-1, with 7 nucleotides matching TRBD1. V gave up 5 bases and J gave up 4 bases; unmatched junction bases: 8. The CDR3 is 14 amino acids. Per germline, CDR1 DFQATT and CDR2 SNEGSKA (reference sequence). The CDR3 nucleotides read TGCAGTGCTCGGGACAGCCCAATTTACAATGAGCAGTTCTTC. It translates to CSARDSPIYNEQFF.

There are a few counts of this clonotype. The rearrangement links TRBV7-6 to TRBJ1-2; the match to TRBD1 covers 9 bases. The length of the CDR3 is 13 residues. CDR1 and CDR2 from the germline V gene are SGHVS and FNYEAQ. V shed 5 bases, J shed 8 bases, and the junction held 6 bases outside the gene matches. CDR3 in DNA: TGTGCCAGCAGCGCTGGGACAGGGTTCGGCTACACCTTC. It yields the protein CASSAGTGFGYTF.

This clonotype was seen only a few times. The gene calls are TRBV3-1 and TRBJ2-7; 10 positions agree with TRBD2. The ends lost 3 bases at V and 3 bases at J; junction bases unmatched: 5. Germline CDR1 LGHDT, CDR2 YNNKEL (reference sequence). The CDR3 sequence is 15 residues long. CDR3 sequence (DNA): TGTGCCAGCAGCCACCCTAGCGGGAGTCTCTACGAGCAGTACTTC. Translation: CASSHPSGSLYEQYF.

This clonotype was seen a handful of times. The chain has TRBV7-2 and TRBJ2-5; D is unclear. The CDR3 consists of 16 residues. Germline V CDR1 and CDR2: SGHTA, FQGNSA. V lost 1 base and J 2 bases, leaving 14 bases between the germline ends. The CDR3 DNA is TGTGCCAGCAGCTTAGTTTCGGGTCAGAAACAAGAGACCCAGTACTTC. It codes for CASSLVSGQKQETQYF.

This clonotype has just a few counts. The chain carries TRBV18 and TRBJ2-3; D could derive from TRBD1 or TRBD2 (6 bases each). The V end lost 4 bases, the J end lost 5 bases, and 28 bases lay between the germline ends. This CDR3 has 19 residues. CDR1 and CDR2 from the germline V gene are KGHSH and LQKENI. In DNA form, the CDR3 reads TGTGCCAGCTCACTAAACCTCCCAGGGACGGCCAGGGGAGGAGATACGCAGTATTTT. This gives the protein CASSLNLPGTARGGDTQYF.

The J gene is TRBJ2-5, the V gene TRBV4-1, with TRBD1 matching 11 bases. Germline CDR1 is MGHRA and CDR2 is YSYEKL. The CDR3 consists of 16 residues. Trimming took 1 base from V and 4 from J; bases not matched to a gene: 5. CDR3 sequence reads: CASSQGGTGGTETQYF. Here the CDR3 DNA reads TGCGCCAGCAGCCAAGGTGGGACAGGGGGTACAGAGACCCAGTACTTC.

The chain couples TRBV2 to TRBJ2-4; no firm D call. Germline loops: CDR1 SNHLY, CDR2 FYNNEI. This CDR3 has 13 residues. The V gene lost 10 bases and the J gene lost 7 bases, with 17 bases spanning the gap. The DNA for the CDR3 is TGTGCCAAGGAACAGCGAAACGAGAACATTCAGTACTTC. Its protein is CAKEQRNENIQYF.

The chain carries TRBV12-3 or TRBV12-4 and TRBJ2-7, with D possibly being TRBD1 (6 bases). The CDR3 loop spans 15 amino acids. The germline V and J ends were trimmed by 2 bases and 1 base, with 12 bases remaining between them. CDR3 nucleotides: TGTGCCAGCAGTTTATGGACAGTAAGATCCTACGAGCAGTACTTC. Translating it yields CASSLWTVRSYEQYF.

In its sample, this clonotype was seen a few times. Here the CDR3 omits its conserved ending phenylalanine or tryptophan, so a read error is the likely source. The V gene is TRBV29-1, the J gene TRBJ2-5; 8 nucleotides align to TRBD2. The DNA end is more similar to TRBJ2-7, so the J call may be wrong. Germline V CDR1 and CDR2: SQVTM, ANQGSEA. The CDR3 is 17 amino acids. The CDR3 DNA follows: TGCAGCGTCCAAGGTAGGGCTAGCGGGCCGAGCTCCTACGAGCAGTACCTC. Translation gives CSVQGRASGPSSYEQYL.

The chain links TRBV14 to TRBJ2-5; D call uncertain. Germline V gene sequence: CDR1 SGHDN, CDR2 FVKESK. The CDR3 extends over 11 amino acids. V lost 4 bases to trimming and J lost 5 bases, with 5 bases between them. As DNA, the CDR3 is TGTGCCAGCAGCCGGGATGAGACCCAGTACTTC. Its translation is CASSRDETQYF.

This clonotype has a handful of counts. The gene calls are TRBV24-1 and TRBJ2-1; 12 nucleotides match TRBD2. CDR3 length: 17 amino acids. The V and J ends lost 4 bases and 6 bases, in that order; junction bases with no gene match: 9. CDR1 and CDR2 (germline): KGHDR, SFDVKD. The CDR3: CATSDPTSGRSRNEQFF. The CDR3 region has the DNA TGTGCCACCAGTGACCCCACTAGCGGGAGGTCTCGCAATGAGCAGTTCTTC.

J is TRBJ1-5 and V is TRBV20-1; D is perhaps TRBD1 (6 bases). The germline V and J ends were trimmed by 0 bases and 0 bases, with 12 bases remaining between them. The CDR3 loop spans 16 amino acids. Germline CDR1 reads DFQATT; CDR2 reads SNEGSKA (reference sequence). CDR3 amino acids: CSARDRRTDSNQPQHF. The CDR3 DNA sequence: TGCAGTGCTAGAGATCGTAGGACAGATAGCAATCAGCCCCAGCATTTT.